The entry below describes one T cell receptor beta chain. This sample was included in a study of Ad26.COV2.S vaccination and SARS-CoV-2 variants. Here immunoSEQ multiplex PCR was the method, and the copy in TCRdb shows in-frame clones only, minus some. Seen here are 400,000 to 450,000 clones, about nine tenths observed once, and the top ten hold 12%. The junction had 2 bases not matched to a gene; V was cut back by 5 bases and J by 7 bases. Germline assignment: CDR1 SQVTM and CDR2 ANQGSEA. CDR3 length: 13 amino acids. As to treatment: some 19 received Ad26.COV2.S at low or high dose, single or two shots; 5 received placebo; per-sample allocation not given. On day 63 after the first injection, vaccine and placebo recipients gave samples.

The chain joins TRBV29-1 to TRBJ2-1, with 13 positions matching TRBD2. This receptor was obtained from a person aged 18-60 years who received the Ad26.COV2.S COVID-19 vaccine or a placebo. This sample comprised peripheral blood, obtained in a trial of Ad26.COV2.S vaccine versus placebo. The CDR3, as DNA: TGCAGCGTTTCGACTAGCGGGAGGAATGAGCAGTTCTTC. Translated: CSVSTSGRNEQFF.